The T cell receptor (beta chain) described here comes from a study of blood T cell repertoires in COVID-19. Study information: Both acute and convalescent COVID-19 samples were obtained from the United States, Italy and Spain.

The authors' processing: Reference gene primer amplification gave estimated nucleated cell counts. Clones were read by immunoSEQ multiplex PCR, and TCRdb kept only the in-frame ones, dropping some. V and J calls and clone size are those listed in that table; D and trimming were worked out from the DNA. The sample has approximately 290,000 clones; about nine tenths are singletons. V shed 1 base, J shed 8 bases, and the junction held 6 bases outside the gene matches. Germline values: CDR1 MGHRA, CDR2 YSYEKL. This CDR3 comprises 17 residues. The specimen sequenced was peripheral blood. The receptor was isolated from a woman in her thirties with COVID-19, enrolled during active disease. This sequence joins TRBV4-1 and TRBJ2-1; 15 nucleotides match TRBD2. CDR3 bases: TGCGCCAGCAGCCAAGGGACTAGCGGGGGGGCCACTGATGAGCAGTTCTTC. The encoded protein is CASSQGTSGGATDEQFF.